The sequence of this TCR beta chain was determined in a study of blood T cells in healthy people across ages. Study-wide results and limits: Comparison with aged donors showed that long-lived donors had more naive CD4+ cells and higher diversity.

A sample-barcoded 5' primer and a J-beta primer mix were used in a second PCR of roughly 6 to 12 cycles. TCRdb called the 5' RACE reads again in MiXCR, with one record for every CDR3 protein. The sample has approximately 880,000 distinct CDR3 sequences, 45% to 50% seen once. This CDR3 is built from 15 residues. Trimming took 2 bases from V and 3 from J, leaving 10 bases between them. Germline V lookup: CDR1 MDHEN, CDR2 SYDVKM. This clonotype was seen ten or more times. Its antigen is undetermined. The sample comprised blood. The receptor comes from a man aged 30 to 45 in good health. The J gene is TRBJ2-2, the V gene TRBV28; D not certain. CDR3 in DNA: TGTGCCAGCAGTTTAGTGGAAGGCGACACCGGGGAGCTGTTTTTT. This codes for CASSLVEGDTGELFF. The full variable domain, with the rest looked up from reference TRBV28 and TRBJ2-2, is DVKVTQSSRYLVKRTGEKVFLECVQDMDHENMFWYRQDPGLGLRLIYFSYDVKMKEKGDIPEGYSVSREKKERFSLILESASTNQTSMYLCASSLVEGDTGELFFGEGSRLTVL.